A selection of T cell receptor beta chains follows, all from one sample in a study of blood T cell repertoires in COVID-19. Sequenced by immunoSEQ multiplex PCR; TCRdb stores in-frame clones only, minus some. The sample lists some 90,000 clones, 80% to 90% occurring once. Sample: peripheral blood. The receptor source for this set is a man in his fifties or sixties with acute or convalescent COVID-19. CDR3s include the opening cysteine and the closing phenylalanine or tryptophan. Clone sizes are given selectively: once, few, many, or a class where the clone is expanded.

V gene: TRBV7-2
clone size: .
J gene: TRBJ2-3
CDR3 protein: CASSLSQGRTDTQYF

V gene: TRBV2
clone size: .
J gene: TRBJ2-4
CDR3 protein: CASSERVAGGRRNIQYF

V gene: TRBV5-1
clone size: .
J gene: TRBJ2-1
CDR3 protein: CASSLRGGNNEQFF

V gene: TRBV7-9
clone size: .
J gene: TRBJ1-2
CDR3 protein: CASSSARGLRSYTF

V gene: TRBV7-9
clone size: .
J gene: TRBJ1-4
CDR3 protein: CASSLEGGGSEKLFF

V gene: TRBV5-1
clone size: .
J gene: TRBJ2-2
CDR3 protein: CASSLAGGTGELFF

V gene: TRBV9
clone size: .
J gene: TRBJ1-3
CDR3 protein: CASSPRAGNTIYF

V gene: TRBV7-2
clone size: .
J gene: TRBJ1-3
CDR3 protein: CASRPPGTVLSGNTIYF

V gene: TRBV19
clone size: .
J gene: TRBJ1-1
CDR3 protein: CASSIVRRRNTEAFF

V gene: TRBV5-4
clone size: .
J gene: TRBJ1-2
CDR3 protein: CASSADSGGYTF

V gene: TRBV6-1
clone size: .
J gene: TRBJ1-2
CDR3 protein: CASSELRNYGYTF

V gene: TRBV5-4
clone size: .
J gene: TRBJ1-5
CDR3 protein: CASSPGGGQPQHF

V gene: TRBV28
clone size: .
J gene: TRBJ2-3
CDR3 protein: CASSTSGITQYF

V gene: TRBV5-1
clone size: .
J gene: TRBJ2-5
CDR3 protein: CASSSGGDQETQYF

V gene: TRBV6-5
clone size: .
J gene: TRBJ2-7
CDR3 protein: CASSMGGNTYEQYF

V gene: TRBV7-2
clone size: .
J gene: TRBJ1-6
CDR3 protein: CASSWGGRGTGSSPLHF

V gene: TRBV6-1
clone size: .
J gene: TRBJ2-7
CDR3 protein: CASSERTYEQYF

V gene: TRBV6-6
clone size: once
J gene: TRBJ2-5
CDR3 protein: CASSYEQVFETQYF

V gene: TRBV7-3
clone size: .
J gene: TRBJ2-2
CDR3 protein: CASSLPGPPGELFF

V gene: TRBV11-2
clone size: .
J gene: TRBJ1-5
CDR3 protein: CASSLDGWAGAQPQHF

V gene: TRBV20-1
clone size: .
J gene: TRBJ2-2
CDR3 protein: CSASPSGGPGGELFF

V gene: TRBV28
clone size: once
J gene: TRBJ2-5
CDR3 protein: CASSFLLAGEQETQYF

V gene: TRBV2
clone size: .
J gene: TRBJ2-2
CDR3 protein: CASRGLTGGSGELFF

V gene: TRBV7-2
clone size: once
J gene: TRBJ1-2
CDR3 protein: CASSLAKGSHYGYTF

V gene: TRBV9
clone size: .
J gene: TRBJ2-5
CDR3 protein: CASSVDTGRETQYF

V gene: TRBV5-1
clone size: .
J gene: TRBJ2-7
CDR3 protein: CASSLAGRDYEQYF